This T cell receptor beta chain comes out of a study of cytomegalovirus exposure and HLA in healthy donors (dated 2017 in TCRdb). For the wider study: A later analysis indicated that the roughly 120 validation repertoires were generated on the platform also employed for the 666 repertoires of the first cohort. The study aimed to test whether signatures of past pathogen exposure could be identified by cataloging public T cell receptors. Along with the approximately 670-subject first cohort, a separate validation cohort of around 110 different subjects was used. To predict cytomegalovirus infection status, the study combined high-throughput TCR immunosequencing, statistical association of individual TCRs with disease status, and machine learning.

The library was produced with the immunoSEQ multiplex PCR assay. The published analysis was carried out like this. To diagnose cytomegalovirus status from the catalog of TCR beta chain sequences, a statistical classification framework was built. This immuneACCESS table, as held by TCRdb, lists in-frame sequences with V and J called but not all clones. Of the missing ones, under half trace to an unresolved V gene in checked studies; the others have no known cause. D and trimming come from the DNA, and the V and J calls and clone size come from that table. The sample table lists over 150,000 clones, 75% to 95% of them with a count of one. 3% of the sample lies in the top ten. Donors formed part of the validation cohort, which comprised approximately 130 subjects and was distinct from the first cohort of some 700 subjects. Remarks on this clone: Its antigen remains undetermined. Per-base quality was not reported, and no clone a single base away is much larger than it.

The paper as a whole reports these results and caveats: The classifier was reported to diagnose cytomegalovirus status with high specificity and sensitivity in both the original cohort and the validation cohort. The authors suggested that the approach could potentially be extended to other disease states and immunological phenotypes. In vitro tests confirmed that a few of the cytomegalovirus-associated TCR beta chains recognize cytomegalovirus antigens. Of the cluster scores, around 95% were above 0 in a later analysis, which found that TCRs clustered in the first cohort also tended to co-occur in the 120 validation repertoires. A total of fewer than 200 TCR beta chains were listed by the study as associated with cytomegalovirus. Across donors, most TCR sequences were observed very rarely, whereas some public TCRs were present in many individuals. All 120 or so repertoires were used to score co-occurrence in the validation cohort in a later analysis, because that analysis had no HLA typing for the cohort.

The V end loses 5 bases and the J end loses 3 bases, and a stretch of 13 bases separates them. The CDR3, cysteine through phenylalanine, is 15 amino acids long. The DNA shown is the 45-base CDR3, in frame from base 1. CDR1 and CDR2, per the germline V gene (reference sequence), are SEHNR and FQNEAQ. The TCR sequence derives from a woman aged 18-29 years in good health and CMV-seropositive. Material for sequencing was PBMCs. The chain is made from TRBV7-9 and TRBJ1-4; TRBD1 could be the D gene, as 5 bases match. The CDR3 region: CASSTYGGANEKLFF. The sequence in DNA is TGTGCCAGCAGCACATACGGGGGAGCTAATGAAAAACTGTTTTTT.